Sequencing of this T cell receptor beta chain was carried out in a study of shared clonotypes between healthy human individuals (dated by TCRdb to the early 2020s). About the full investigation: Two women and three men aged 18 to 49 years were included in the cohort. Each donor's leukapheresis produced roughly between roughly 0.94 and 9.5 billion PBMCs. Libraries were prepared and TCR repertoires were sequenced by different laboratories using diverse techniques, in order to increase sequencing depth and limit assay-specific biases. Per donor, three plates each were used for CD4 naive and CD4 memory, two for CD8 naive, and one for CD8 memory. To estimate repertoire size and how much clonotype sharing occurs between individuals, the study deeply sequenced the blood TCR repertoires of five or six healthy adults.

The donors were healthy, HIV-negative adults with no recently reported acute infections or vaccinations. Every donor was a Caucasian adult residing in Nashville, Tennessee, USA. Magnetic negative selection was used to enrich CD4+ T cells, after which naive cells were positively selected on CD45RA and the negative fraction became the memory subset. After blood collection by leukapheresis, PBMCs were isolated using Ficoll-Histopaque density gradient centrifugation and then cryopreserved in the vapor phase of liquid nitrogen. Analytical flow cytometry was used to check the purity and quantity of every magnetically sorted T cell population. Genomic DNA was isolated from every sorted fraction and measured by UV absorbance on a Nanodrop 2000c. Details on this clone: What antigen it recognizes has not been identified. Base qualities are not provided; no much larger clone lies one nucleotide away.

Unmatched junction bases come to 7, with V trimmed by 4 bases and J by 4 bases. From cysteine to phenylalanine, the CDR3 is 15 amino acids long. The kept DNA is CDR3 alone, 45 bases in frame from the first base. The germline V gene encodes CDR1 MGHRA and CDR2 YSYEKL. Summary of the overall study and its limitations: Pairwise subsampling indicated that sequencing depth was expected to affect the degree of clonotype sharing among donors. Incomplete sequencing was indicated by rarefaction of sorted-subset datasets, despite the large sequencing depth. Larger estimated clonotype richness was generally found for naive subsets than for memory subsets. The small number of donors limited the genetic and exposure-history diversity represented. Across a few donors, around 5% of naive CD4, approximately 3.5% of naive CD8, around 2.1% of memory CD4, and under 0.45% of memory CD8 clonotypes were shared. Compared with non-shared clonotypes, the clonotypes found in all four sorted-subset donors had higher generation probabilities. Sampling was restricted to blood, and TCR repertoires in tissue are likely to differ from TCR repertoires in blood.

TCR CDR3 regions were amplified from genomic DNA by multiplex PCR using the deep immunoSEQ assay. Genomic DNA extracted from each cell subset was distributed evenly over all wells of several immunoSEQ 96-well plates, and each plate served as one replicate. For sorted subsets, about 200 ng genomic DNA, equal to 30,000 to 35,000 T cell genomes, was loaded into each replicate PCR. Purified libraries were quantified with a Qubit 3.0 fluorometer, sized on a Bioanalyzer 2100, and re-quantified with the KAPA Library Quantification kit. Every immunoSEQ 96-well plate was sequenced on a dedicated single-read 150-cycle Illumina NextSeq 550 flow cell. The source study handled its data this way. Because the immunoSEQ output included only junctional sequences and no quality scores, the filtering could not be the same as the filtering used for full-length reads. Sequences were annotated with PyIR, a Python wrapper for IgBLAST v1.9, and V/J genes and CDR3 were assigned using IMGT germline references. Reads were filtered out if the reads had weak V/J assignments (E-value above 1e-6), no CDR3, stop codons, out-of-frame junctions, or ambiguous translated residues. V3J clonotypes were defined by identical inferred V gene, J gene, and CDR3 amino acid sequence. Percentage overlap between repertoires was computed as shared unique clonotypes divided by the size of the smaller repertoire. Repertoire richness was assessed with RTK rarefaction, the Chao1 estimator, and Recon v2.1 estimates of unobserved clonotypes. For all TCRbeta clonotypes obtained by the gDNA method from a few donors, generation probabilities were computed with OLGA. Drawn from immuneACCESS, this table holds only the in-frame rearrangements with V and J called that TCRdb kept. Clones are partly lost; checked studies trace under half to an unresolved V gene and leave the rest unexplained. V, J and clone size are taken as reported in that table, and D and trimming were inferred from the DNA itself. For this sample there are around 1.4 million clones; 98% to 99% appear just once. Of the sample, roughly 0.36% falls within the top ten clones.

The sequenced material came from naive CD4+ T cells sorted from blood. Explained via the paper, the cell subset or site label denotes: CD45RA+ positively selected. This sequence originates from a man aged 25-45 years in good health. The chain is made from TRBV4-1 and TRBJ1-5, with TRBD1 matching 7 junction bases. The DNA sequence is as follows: TGCGCCAGCAGCCTAGGGGGCGAGGAGAATCAGCCCCAGCATTTT. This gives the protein CASSLGGEENQPQHF.